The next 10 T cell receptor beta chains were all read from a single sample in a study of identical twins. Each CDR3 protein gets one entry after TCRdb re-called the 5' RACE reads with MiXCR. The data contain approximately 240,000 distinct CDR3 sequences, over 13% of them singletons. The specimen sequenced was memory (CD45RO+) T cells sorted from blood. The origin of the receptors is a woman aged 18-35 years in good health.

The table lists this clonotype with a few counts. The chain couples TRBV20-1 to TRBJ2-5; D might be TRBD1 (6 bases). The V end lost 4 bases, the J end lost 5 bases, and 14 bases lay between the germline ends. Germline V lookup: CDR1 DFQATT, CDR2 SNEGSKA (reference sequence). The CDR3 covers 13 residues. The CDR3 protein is CSATTGSDETQYF. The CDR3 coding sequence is TGCAGTGCTACCACAGGGTCCGATGAGACCCAGTACTTC.

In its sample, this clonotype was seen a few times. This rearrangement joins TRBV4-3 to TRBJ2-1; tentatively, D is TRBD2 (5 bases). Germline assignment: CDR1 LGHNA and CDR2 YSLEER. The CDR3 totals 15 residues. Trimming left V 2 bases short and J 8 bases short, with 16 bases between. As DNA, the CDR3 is TGCGCCAGCAGCCAACAGGCAACGTCGGGATATGAGCAGTTCTTC. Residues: CASSQQATSGYEQFF.

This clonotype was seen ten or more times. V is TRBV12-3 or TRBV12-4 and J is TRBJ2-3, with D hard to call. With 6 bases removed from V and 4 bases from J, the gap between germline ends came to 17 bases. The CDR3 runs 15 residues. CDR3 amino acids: CASSSFRWKADTQYF. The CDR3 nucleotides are TGTGCCAGCAGCTCTTTCCGGTGGAAGGCAGATACGCAGTATTTT.

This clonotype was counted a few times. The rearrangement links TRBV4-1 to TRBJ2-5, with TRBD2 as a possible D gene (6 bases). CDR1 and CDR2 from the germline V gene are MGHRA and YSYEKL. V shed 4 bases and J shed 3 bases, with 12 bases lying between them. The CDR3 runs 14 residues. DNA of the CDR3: TGCGCCAGCAGCCTAGCGGCGACTAAAGAGACCCAGTACTTC. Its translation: CASSLAATKETQYF.

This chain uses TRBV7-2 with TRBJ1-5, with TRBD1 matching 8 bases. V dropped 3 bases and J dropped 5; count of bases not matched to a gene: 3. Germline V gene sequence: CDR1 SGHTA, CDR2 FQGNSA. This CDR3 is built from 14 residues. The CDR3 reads CASSLTGVDQPQHF. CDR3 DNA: TGTGCCAGCAGCTTGACAGGGGTCGATCAGCCCCAGCATTTT.

CDR3 in DNA: TGCGCCAGCAGCTCGCTCCCTGGGACAGGGGGCTCAGGAGAGCAGTTCTTC. This encodes CASSSLPGTGGSGEQFF. The chain is built from TRBV5-1 and TRBJ2-1; 12 nucleotides agree with TRBD1. V gave up 3 bases and J gave up 10 bases; unmatched junction bases: 14. The germline CDR1 and CDR2 sequences are SGHRS and YFSETQ. CDR3 length: 17 amino acids.

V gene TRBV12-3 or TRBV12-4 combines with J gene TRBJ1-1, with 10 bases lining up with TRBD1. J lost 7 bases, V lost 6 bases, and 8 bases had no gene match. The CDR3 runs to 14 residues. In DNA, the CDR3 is TGTGCCAGCAGCTACCGGGACAGGGGCCTTGAAGCTTTCTTT. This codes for CASSYRDRGLEAFF.

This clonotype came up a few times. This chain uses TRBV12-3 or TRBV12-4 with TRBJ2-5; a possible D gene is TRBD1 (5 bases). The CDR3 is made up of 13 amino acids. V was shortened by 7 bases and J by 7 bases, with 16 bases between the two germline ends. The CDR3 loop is CASTRTSARTQYF. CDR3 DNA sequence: TGTGCCAGCACCCGGACATCGGCCCGGACCCAGTACTTC.

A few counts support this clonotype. CDR3 in DNA: TGTGCCAGCAGCTTAGCGGCCGTTTTCGGAGATACGCAGTATTTT. Translating gives CASSLAAVFGDTQYF. V is TRBV7-8 and J is TRBJ2-3; D not certain. V lost 0 bases and J lost 5, with 12 bases in between. The CDR3 is 15 residues long. The germline V gene has CDR1 SGHVS and CDR2 FQNEAQ.

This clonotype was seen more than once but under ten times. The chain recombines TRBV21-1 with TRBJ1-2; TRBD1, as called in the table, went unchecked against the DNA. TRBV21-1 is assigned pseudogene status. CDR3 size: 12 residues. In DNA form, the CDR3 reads TGTGCCAGCAAGAGACAGGGGGGGGGCTACACCTTC. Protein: CASKRQGGGYTF.